Listed below are T cell receptor beta chains from one sample, sequenced in a study of T cells in Graves' hyperthyroidism and ophthalmopathy. TCRdb re-called the multiplex PCR reads with MiXCR, one entry per CDR3 protein. Found here are around 600,000 distinct CDR3 sequences, around 13% of them singletons; the top ten hold about an eighth. Sequencing used blood. Receptors were obtained from a woman between 50 and 59 years old with Graves' ophthalmopathy. Each CDR3 is given with its conserved first and last residue. The order of the fields is J gene, V gene, D gene, clone size, CDR3 protein, CDR3 DNA. A D gene is named only where the DNA matches it firmly. Some rows have no size entry. The others give once, few or many, or a class for an expanded clone.

TRBJ2-2 TRBV29-1 . . CSVLGGRDTGELFF TGCAGCGTTTTAGGGGGAAGGGACACCGGGGAGCTGTTTTTT
TRBJ1-1 TRBV4-2 . many CASSQEQGLNTEAFF TGTGCCAGCAGCCAAGAGCAGGGACTAAACACTGAAGCTTTCTTT
TRBJ1-1 TRBV2 . many CASSESGWNTEAFF TGTGCCAGCAGTGAATCAGGTTGGAACACTGAAGCTTTCTTT
TRBJ2-7 TRBV5-1 TRBD2 many CASSLGSGRYEQYF TGCGCCAGCAGCTTGGGTAGCGGGAGGTACGAGCAGTACTTC
TRBJ2-3 TRBV19 . few CASSPWGAITDTQYF TGTGCCAGTAGCCCCTGGGGTGCGATCACAGATACGCAGTATTTT
TRBJ1-2 TRBV9 TRBD1 . CASNFGTGGELGYTF TGTGCCAGCAACTTCGGGACAGGGGGAGAGTTGGGCTACACCTTC
TRBJ1-5 TRBV2 . many CASSEVDSNQPQHF TGTGCCAGCAGTGAGGTGGATAGCAATCAGCCCCAGCATTTT
TRBJ2-1 TRBV7-9 . many CASSFSAKLGYHNEQFF TGTGCCAGCAGCTTCTCTGCGAAGTTAGGGTACCACAATGAGCAGTTCTTC
TRBJ2-7 TRBV7-9 . many CASSAESYEQYF TGTGCCAGCAGCGCAGAAAGCTACGAGCAGTACTTC
TRBJ2-2 TRBV2 TRBD2 many CASSVDLAGVTGELFF TGTGCCAGCAGTGTAGATCTAGCGGGAGTTACCGGGGAGCTGTTTTTT
TRBJ2-7 TRBV7-2 TRBD2 many CASSWGTSGRNSYEQYF TGTGCCAGCAGCTGGGGGACTAGCGGGAGAAACTCCTACGAGCAGTACTTC
TRBJ2-3 TRBV2 . many CARGPGTGTDTQYF TGTGCCAGGGGTCCGGGAACTGGCACAGATACGCAGTATTTT
TRBJ2-6 TRBV28 TRBD1 few CASSSGDRVVSGANVLTF TGTGCCAGCAGTTCCGGGGACAGGGTGGTCTCTGGGGCCAACGTCCTGACTTTC
TRBJ2-4 TRBV19 . . CASSNDMALTGNIQYF TGTGCCAGTAGTAACGACATGGCCCTGACTGGAAACATTCAGTACTTC
TRBJ1-3 TRBV19 . few CASSMGGGRLPPNTIYF TGTGCCAGTAGTATGGGAGGTGGACGTCTGCCGCCGAACACCATATATTTT
TRBJ2-7 TRBV7-2 TRBD1 many CASSLMGTGIYEQYF TGTGCCAGCAGCTTAATGGGGACAGGGATTTACGAGCAGTACTTC
TRBJ2-7 TRBV7-9 TRBD1 . CASSLDRGGGQYF TGTGCCAGCAGCTTGGACAGGGGGGGGGGGCAGTACTTC
TRBJ1-2 TRBV10-2 . few CVSSERLYGYTF TGCGTCAGCAGTGAGCGTCTCTATGGCTACACCTTC
TRBJ1-4 TRBV14 . many CASSQQALGEKLFF TGTGCCAGCAGCCAACAGGCCCTGGGGGAAAAACTGTTTTTT
TRBJ2-7 TRBV5-1 TRBD1 few CASRSGTVFSEQYF TGCGCCAGCAGATCCGGGACAGTTTTTTCCGAGCAGTACTTC
TRBJ1-5 TRBV20-1 . many CSAIIQGNNQPQHF TGCAGTGCGATCATCCAGGGGAATAATCAGCCCCAGCATTTT
TRBJ1-2 TRBV20-1 . many CSARSVSRERNYGYTF TGCAGTGCTAGATCCGTAAGCAGGGAGCGTAACTATGGCTACACCTTC
TRBJ2-7 TRBV19 . many CASSDMYEQYF TGTGCCAGTAGTGATATGTACGAGCAGTACTTC
TRBJ2-1 TRBV12-5 TRBD2 . CASGTGLAGGPSYNEQFF TGTGCTAGTGGTACGGGACTAGCGGGAGGGCCCTCCTACAATGAGCAGTTCTTC
TRBJ2-3 TRBV29-1 TRBD2 many CSVGTSGRADTQYF TGCAGCGTCGGGACTAGCGGGAGAGCAGATACGCAGTATTTT
TRBJ2-5 TRBV7-7 TRBD1 . CASSQGQGLQETQYF TGTGCTAGCAGCCAGGGACAGGGGTTACAAGAGACCCAGTACTTC
TRBJ2-1 TRBV7-9 TRBD2 . CASSPTSGRVGEQFF TGTGCCAGCAGCCCCACTAGCGGGAGGGTCGGTGAGCAGTTCTTC
TRBJ1-5 TRBV4-3 . . CASSLLLLLEPQHF TGCGCCAGCAGCCTCCTCTTGCTCTTGGAGCCCCAGCATTTT
TRBJ2-7 TRBV14 . many CASSQALGYEQYF TGTGCCAGCAGCCAAGCTCTAGGCTACGAGCAGTACTTC
TRBJ2-7 TRBV27 . many CASSLYPGDYSEQYF TGTGCCAGCAGTTTATATCCCGGTGACTACTCCGAGCAGTACTTC
TRBJ1-2 TRBV7-2 . many CASSLGQGRTNYGYTF TGTGCCAGCAGCTTAGGGCAGGGACGAACTAACTATGGCTACACCTTC
TRBJ2-2 TRBV12-3/TRBV12-4 . . CASRWDKANTGELFF TGTGCCAGCCGGTGGGACAAAGCGAACACCGGGGAGCTGTTTTTT